These T cell receptor beta chains were read from a single sample in a study of identical twins. TCRdb used MiXCR to reprocess the 5' RACE reads, holding one entry per CDR3 protein. The data contain about 240,000 distinct CDR3 sequences, 10% to 13% of them singletons. What was sequenced was memory T cells sorted from blood. The receptor source for this set is a man between 45 and 60 years old in good health. CDR3s include the opening cysteine and the closing phenylalanine or tryptophan. A D gene is named only where the DNA matches it firmly. Not every row has a clone size; where given, it reads once, few, many or a size class.

j_gene	v_gene	abundance	d_gene	CDR3aa	CDR3nt
TRBJ2-3	TRBV7-2	few	.	CASSFAGSADTQYF	TGTGCCAGCAGCTTCGCCGGATCCGCAGATACGCAGTATTTT
TRBJ2-5	TRBV7-2	many	TRBD2	CASSLRGASGQETQYF	TGTGCCAGCAGCTTAAGAGGTGCTAGCGGACAAGAGACCCAGTACTTC
TRBJ2-1	TRBV3-1	.	TRBD2	CASSQGLPSGGNEQFF	TGTGCCAGCAGCCAGGGCTTACCTAGCGGGGGCAATGAGCAGTTCTTC
TRBJ1-1	TRBV5-1	many	.	CASSSGGLRAEAFF	TGCGCCAGCAGCTCGGGGGGGTTGCGCGCTGAAGCTTTCTTT
TRBJ1-2	TRBV28	many	TRBD1	CASNPGQLYGYTF	TGTGCCAGCAATCCGGGACAGCTCTATGGCTACACCTTC
TRBJ2-3	TRBV28	many	TRBD1	CASNPGQGADTQYF	TGTGCCAGCAATCCGGGACAGGGGGCAGATACGCAGTATTTT
TRBJ2-4	TRBV14	many	TRBD2	CASSQDGQREALAKNIQYF	TGTGCCAGCAGCCAAGATGGTCAGCGGGAGGCCCTAGCCAAAAACATTCAGTACTTC
TRBJ2-6	TRBV4-1	.	.	CASSPAGAGGANVLTF	TGCGCCAGCAGCCCAGCGGGGGCAGGGGGAGCCAACGTCCTGACTTTC
TRBJ2-7	TRBV24-1	many	.	CATSDLGIQYF	TGTGCCACCAGTGATTTGGGTATACAGTACTTC
TRBJ2-2	TRBV24-1	few	.	CATSERPNTGELFF	TGTGCCACCAGTGAACGGCCGAACACCGGGGAGCTGTTTTTT
TRBJ1-2	TRBV20-1	.	.	CSSEDSNYGYTF	TGCAGTTCCGAGGACAGTAACTATGGCTACACCTTC
TRBJ2-5	TRBV5-1	.	.	CASSERNGGPVETQYF	TGCGCCAGCAGTGAGCGGAACGGCGGTCCTGTGGAGACCCAGTACTTC
TRBJ2-7	TRBV20-1	many	.	CSARPGRMFYEQYF	TGCAGTGCTAGACCGGGACGGATGTTCTACGAGCAGTACTTC
TRBJ2-3	TRBV5-1	many	.	CASSPDKNTQYF	TGCGCCAGCAGCCCGGACAAAAATACGCAGTATTTT
TRBJ2-5	TRBV7-9	many	.	CASSLVGVVSRETQYF	TGTGCCAGCAGCTTAGTAGGGGTCGTGTCGCGAGAGACCCAGTACTTC
TRBJ1-2	TRBV12-3/TRBV12-4	.	.	CASSLAQYGYTF	TGTGCCAGCAGTTTGGCCCAGTATGGCTACACCTTC